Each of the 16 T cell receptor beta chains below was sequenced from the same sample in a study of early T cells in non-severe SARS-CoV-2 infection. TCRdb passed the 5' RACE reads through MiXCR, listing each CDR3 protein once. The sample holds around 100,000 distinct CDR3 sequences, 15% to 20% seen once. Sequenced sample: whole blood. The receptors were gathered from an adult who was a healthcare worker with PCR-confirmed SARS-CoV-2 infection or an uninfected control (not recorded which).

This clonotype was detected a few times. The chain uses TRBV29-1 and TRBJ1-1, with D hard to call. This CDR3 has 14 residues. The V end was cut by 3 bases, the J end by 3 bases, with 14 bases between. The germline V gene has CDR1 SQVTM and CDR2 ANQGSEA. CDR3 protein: CSVEWNLWDTEAFF. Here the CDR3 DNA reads TGCAGCGTTGAGTGGAACCTATGGGACACTGAAGCTTTCTTT. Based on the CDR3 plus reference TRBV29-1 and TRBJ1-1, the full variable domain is SAVISQKPSRDICQRGTSLTIQCQVDSQVTMMFWYRQQPGQSLTLIATANQGSEATYESGFVIDKFPISRPNLTFSTLTVSNMSPEDSSIYLCSVEWNLWDTEAFFGQGTRLTVV.

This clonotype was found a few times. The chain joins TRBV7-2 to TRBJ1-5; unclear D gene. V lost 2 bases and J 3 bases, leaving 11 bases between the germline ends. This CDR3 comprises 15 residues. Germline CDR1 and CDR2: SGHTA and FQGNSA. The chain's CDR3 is CASSLLTLSNQPQHF. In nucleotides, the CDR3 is TGTGCCAGCAGCTTATTGACACTTTCCAATCAGCCCCAGCATTTT. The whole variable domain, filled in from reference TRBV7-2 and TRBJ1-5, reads GAGVSQSPSNKVTEKGKDVELRCDPISGHTALYWYRQSLGQGLEFLIYFQGNSAPDKSGLPSDRFSAERTGGSVSTLTIQRTQQEDSAVYLCASSLLTLSNQPQHFGDGTRLSIL.

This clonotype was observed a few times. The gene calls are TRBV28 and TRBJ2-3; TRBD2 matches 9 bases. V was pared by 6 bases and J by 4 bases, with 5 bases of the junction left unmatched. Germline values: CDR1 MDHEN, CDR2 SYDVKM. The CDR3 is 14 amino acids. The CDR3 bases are TGTGCCAGCAGCCCGGGACTAGCCGCAGATACGCAGTATTTT. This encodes CASSPGLAADTQYF.

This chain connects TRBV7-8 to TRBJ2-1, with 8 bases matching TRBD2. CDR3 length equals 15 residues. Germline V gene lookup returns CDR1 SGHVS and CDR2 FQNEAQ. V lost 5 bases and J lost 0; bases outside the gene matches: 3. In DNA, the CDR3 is TGTGCCAGCAGCGCAGCGGGGGCCTCCTACAATGAGCAGTTCTTC. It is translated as CASSAAGASYNEQFF.

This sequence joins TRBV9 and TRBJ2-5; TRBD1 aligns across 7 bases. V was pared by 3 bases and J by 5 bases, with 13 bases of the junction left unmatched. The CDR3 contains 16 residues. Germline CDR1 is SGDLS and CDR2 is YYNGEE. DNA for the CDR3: TGTGCCAGCAGCGGACCAACTCAAGGGGGCGCGGAGACCCAGTACTTC. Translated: CASSGPTQGGAETQYF.

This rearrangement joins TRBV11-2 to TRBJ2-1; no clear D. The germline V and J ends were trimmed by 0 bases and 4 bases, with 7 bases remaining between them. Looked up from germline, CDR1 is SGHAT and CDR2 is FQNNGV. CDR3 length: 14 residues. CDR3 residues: CASSLEGSYNEQFF. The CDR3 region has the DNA TGTGCCAGCAGCTTAGAGGGATCGTACAATGAGCAGTTCTTC.

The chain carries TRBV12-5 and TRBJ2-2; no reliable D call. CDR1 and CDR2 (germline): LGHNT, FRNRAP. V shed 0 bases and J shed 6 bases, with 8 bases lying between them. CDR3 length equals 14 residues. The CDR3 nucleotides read TGTGCTAGTGGTTTGGTCCCATTCCCCGGGGAGCTGTTTTTT. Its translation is CASGLVPFPGELFF.

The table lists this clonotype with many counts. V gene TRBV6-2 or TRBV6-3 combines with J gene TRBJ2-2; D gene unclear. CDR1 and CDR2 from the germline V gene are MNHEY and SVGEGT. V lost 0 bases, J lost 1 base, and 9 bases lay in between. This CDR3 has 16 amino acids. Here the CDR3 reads CASSYSAELNTGELFF. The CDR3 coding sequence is TGTGCCAGCAGTTACTCGGCTGAATTGAACACCGGGGAGCTGTTTTTT.

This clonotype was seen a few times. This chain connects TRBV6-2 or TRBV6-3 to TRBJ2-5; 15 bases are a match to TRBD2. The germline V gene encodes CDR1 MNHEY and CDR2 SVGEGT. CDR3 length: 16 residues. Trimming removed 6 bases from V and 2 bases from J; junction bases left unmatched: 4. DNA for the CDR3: TGTGCCAGCAGCCTAGGACTAGCGGGGGGGCAAGAGACCCAGTACTTC. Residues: CASSLGLAGGQETQYF.

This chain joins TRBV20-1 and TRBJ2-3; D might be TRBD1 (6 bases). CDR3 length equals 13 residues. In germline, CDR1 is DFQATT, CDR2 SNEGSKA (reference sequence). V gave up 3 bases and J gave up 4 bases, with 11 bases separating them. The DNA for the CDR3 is TGCAGTGCTAGGGGCAGGGGACCAGATACGCAGTATTTT. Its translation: CSARGRGPDTQYF.

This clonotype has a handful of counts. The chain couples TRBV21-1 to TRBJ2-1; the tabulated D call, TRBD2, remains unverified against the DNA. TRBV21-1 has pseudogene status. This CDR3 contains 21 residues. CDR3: CASSKKNPEIASGSLYNEQFF. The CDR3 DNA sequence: TGTGCCAGCAGCAAAAAAAATCCCGAGATTGCTAGCGGGAGTCTCTACAATGAGCAGTTCTTC.

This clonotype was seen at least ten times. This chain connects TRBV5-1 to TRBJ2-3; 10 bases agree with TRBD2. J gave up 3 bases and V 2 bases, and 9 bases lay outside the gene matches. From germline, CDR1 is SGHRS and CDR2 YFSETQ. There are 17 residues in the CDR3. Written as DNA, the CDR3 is TGCGCCAGCAGCTTAAGCGGGAGGGCCGTTGGGACAGATACGCAGTATTTT. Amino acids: CASSLSGRAVGTDTQYF.

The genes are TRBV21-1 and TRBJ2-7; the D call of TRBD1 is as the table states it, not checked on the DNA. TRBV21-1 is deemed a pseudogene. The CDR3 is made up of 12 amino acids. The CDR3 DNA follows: TGTGCCAGCAGCCCCGGGACAGGGAGCCTGTACTTC. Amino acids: CASSPGTGSLYF.

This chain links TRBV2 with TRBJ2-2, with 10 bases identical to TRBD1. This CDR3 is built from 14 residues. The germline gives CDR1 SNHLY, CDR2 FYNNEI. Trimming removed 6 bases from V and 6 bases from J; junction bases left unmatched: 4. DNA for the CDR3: TGTGCCAGCAGGCGGGACAGGGGACCCGGGGAGCTGTTTTTT. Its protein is CASRRDRGPGELFF.

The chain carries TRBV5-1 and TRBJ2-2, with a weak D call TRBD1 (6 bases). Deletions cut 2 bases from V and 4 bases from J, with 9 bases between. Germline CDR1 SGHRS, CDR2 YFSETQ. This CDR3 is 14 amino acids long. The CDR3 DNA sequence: TGCGCCAGCAGCTTACAGGGTAGCACCGGGGAGCTGTTTTTT. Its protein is CASSLQGSTGELFF.

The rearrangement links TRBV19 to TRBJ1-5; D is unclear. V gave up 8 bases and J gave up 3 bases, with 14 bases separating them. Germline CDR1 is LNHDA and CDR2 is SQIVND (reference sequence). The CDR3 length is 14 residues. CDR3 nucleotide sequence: TGTGCCAGTCACCACGCTAGGAACAATCAGCCCCAGCATTTT. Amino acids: CASHHARNNQPQHF. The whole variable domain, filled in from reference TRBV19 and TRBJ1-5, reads DGGITQSPKYLFRKEGQNVTLSCEQNLNHDAMYWYRQDPGQGLRLIYYSQIVNDFQKGDIAEGYSVSREKKESFPLTVTSAQKNPTAFYLCASHHARNNQPQHFGDGTRLSIL.